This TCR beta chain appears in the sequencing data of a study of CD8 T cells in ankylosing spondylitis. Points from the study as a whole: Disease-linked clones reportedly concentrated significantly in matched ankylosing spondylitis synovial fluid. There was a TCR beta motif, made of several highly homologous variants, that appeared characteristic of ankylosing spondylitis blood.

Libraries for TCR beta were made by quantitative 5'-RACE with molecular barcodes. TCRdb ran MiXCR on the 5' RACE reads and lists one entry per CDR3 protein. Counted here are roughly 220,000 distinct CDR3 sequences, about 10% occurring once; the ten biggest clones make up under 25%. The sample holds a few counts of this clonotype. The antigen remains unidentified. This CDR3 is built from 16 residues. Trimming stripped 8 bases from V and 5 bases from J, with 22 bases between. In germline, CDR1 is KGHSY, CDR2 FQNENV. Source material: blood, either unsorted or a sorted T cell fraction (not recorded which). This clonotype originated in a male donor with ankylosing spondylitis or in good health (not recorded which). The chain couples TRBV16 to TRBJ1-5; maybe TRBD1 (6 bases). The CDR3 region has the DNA TGTGCCAGCGCTATAGGAACATCGGGGGGCTATCAGCCCCAGCATTTT. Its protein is CASAIGTSGGYQPQHF. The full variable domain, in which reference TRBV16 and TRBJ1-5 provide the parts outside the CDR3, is GEEVAQTPKHLVRGEGQKAKLYCAPIKGHSYVFWYQQVLKNEFKFLISFQNENVFDETGMPKERFSAKCLPNSPCSLEIQATKLEDSAVYFCASAIGTSGGYQPQHFGDGTRLSIL.